Listed below are T cell receptor beta chains from one sample, sequenced in a study of CD8 T cells in ankylosing spondylitis. TCRdb re-called the 5' RACE reads through MiXCR, storing one row per CDR3 protein. The data contain about 140,000 distinct CDR3 sequences, 7% to 10% of them singletons. Material: synovial fluid, either unsorted or a sorted T cell fraction (not recorded which). These receptors originate from a male donor with ankylosing spondylitis. CDR3s include the opening cysteine and the closing phenylalanine or tryptophan. A D gene is named only where the DNA matches it firmly. Expanded clones get a size class; other rows say once, few or many, or leave the size out.

v_call,d_call,clone_size,j_call,cdr3_nt,cdr3_aa
TRBV20-1,-,few,TRBJ2-3,TGCAGTGCTCCCTGGCAGTTTAGCACAGATACGCAGTATTTT,CSAPWQFSTDTQYF
TRBV9,-,-,TRBJ2-1,TGTGCCAGCAGCCTTCAACAGGGTCGTGAGCAGTTCTTC,CASSLQQGREQFF
TRBV20-1,-,many,TRBJ2-1,TGCAGTGCTAGAGATGGTCGGGTTCTCTACAATGAGCAGTTCTTC,CSARDGRVLYNEQFF
TRBV5-1,-,many,TRBJ2-1,TGCGCCAGCAGCTTGGTAGGGCCGGGCAATGAGCAGTTCTTC,CASSLVGPGNEQFF
TRBV5-6,-,many,TRBJ1-1,TGTGCCAGCAGCTTTTTTCAGTATGAAGCTTTCTTT,CASSFFQYEAFF
TRBV18,-,many,TRBJ1-4,TGTGCCAGCTCACCACCGGAGCGAAGAGGCGAAAAACTGTTTTTT,CASSPPERRGEKLFF
TRBV3-1,TRBD2,-,TRBJ2-3,TGTGCCAGCAGCCACTTGACTAGCGGGAGCACAGATACGCAGTATTTT,CASSHLTSGSTDTQYF
TRBV20-1,TRBD1,-,TRBJ2-7,TGCAGTGCTAGCGAGGGGACAGCTGAGCAGTACTTC,CSASEGTAEQYF
TRBV5-1,-,many,TRBJ2-3,TGCGCCAGCAGCCCCTTAAGAGCCCGCGGGGATACGCAGTATTTT,CASSPLRARGDTQYF
TRBV7-8,TRBD1,-,TRBJ1-2,TGTGCCAGCAGCTTTCAACAGGGGGCCAACTATGGCTACACCTTC,CASSFQQGANYGYTF